These T cell receptor beta chains were read from a single sample in a study of T cell responses to AZD1222 COVID-19 vaccine. Measured with immunoSEQ multiplex PCR; TCRdb has only the in-frame clones, and not every one. Of about 170,000 clones detected, about nine tenths appear once; the ten largest clones hold roughly 1.6%. The sequencing here drew on peripheral blood, taken on day 0 of AZD1222 vaccination. These receptors all stem from an adult in good health. Each CDR3 is given with its conserved first and last residue. The D gene is left open where the match is weak. Part of the rows lack a size; the others show once, few, many or a class for expanded clones.

>TRBJ2-7|TRBV10-3|TRBD2|-
TGTGCCATCAGTGGGACTAGCTCAAGCTCCTACGAGCAGTACTTC
CAISGTSSSSYEQYF
>TRBJ2-1|TRBV27|-|once
TGTGCCAGCAGTTTAGCGGGGAATGAGCAGTTCTTC
CASSLAGNEQFF
>TRBJ1-3|TRBV7-2|-|-
TGTGCCAGCAGCTTGGACAAGAGTTTCGGAAACACCATATATTTT
CASSLDKSFGNTIYF
>TRBJ1-5|TRBV27|-|-
TGTGCCAGCAGTTTAAACTTTGGGGGCAATCAGCCCCAGCATTTT
CASSLNFGGNQPQHF
>TRBJ1-2|TRBV6-5|-|-
TGTGCCAGCAGACGGCATGGCTACACCTTC
CASRRHGYTF
>TRBJ1-5|TRBV2|-|-
TGTGCCAGTGATATCAGGGATAATCAGCCCCAGCATTTT
CASDIRDNQPQHF
>TRBJ2-3|TRBV4-1|TRBD2|-
TGCGCCAGCAGCCACACACTAGCGGGGGGGCAAGATACGCAGTATTTT
CASSHTLAGGQDTQYF
>TRBJ1-1|TRBV5-1|TRBD1|-
TGCGCCAGCAGCTTCGGACAGGGAGGAGGTTCGGGTGAAGCTTTCTTT
CASSFGQGGGSGEAFF
>TRBJ1-3|TRBV6-5|-|-
TGTGCCACCTCGGACGCAATCTCTGGAAACACCATATATTTT
CATSDAISGNTIYF
>TRBJ1-1|TRBV6-5|-|-
TGTGCCAGCAGTTACTCCGGGGCTGCGGCTTTCTTT
CASSYSGAAAFF
>TRBJ2-3|TRBV6-5|-|-
TGTGCCAGCAGTTACGTCCAGGCCCGGACAGATACGCAGTATTTT
CASSYVQARTDTQYF
>TRBJ2-2|TRBV11-3|TRBD2|-
TGTGCCAGCAGCTTAGCCTGGACTAGCGGGGGGACCGGGGAGCTGTTTTTT
CASSLAWTSGGTGELFF
>TRBJ1-3|TRBV7-8|TRBD1|-
TGTGCCAGCAGCCCCCTACAGGGGTTCTCTGGAAACACCATATATTTT
CASSPLQGFSGNTIYF
>TRBJ1-6|TRBV19|-|many
TGTGCCAGTAGTCAACAGAATTCACCCCTCCACTTT
CASSQQNSPLHF
>TRBJ2-1|TRBV5-5|-|-
TGTGCCAGCAGCTCGATGGTTGGGGGACGCGACTACAATGAGCAGTTCTTC
CASSSMVGGRDYNEQFF
>TRBJ1-6|TRBV7-6|TRBD1|-
TGTGCCAGCAGTCGGACAGGGGGCGTAAGGAATTCACCCCTCCACTTT
CASSRTGGVRNSPLHF
>TRBJ1-6|TRBV11-3|-|-
TGTGCCAGCAGATCGAGGGGGGTTTCCTATAATTCACCCCTCCACTTT
CASRSRGVSYNSPLHF
>TRBJ1-4|TRBV11-2|-|few
TGTGCCAGCAGCTTAGGAGGGAGGGGTACAACTAATGAAAAACTGTTTTTT
CASSLGGRGTTNEKLFF
>TRBJ1-2|TRBV29-1|-|-
TGCAGCGTTGAATCTCAGGGACGTAGCTATGGCTACACCTTC
CSVESQGRSYGYTF
>TRBJ1-2|TRBV5-6|-|-
TGTGCCAGCAGCTTGGCCGCGGGGGGCCAAGCTAACTATGGCTACACCTTC
CASSLAAGGQANYGYTF
>TRBJ2-3|TRBV3-1/TRBV3-2|-|-
TGTGCCAGCAGCCAAGTGACCACAGATACGCAGTATTTT
CASSQVTTDTQYF
>TRBJ2-6|TRBV6-6|-|-
TGTGCCAGCAGTCCCCACGTTCCGGGGACACCCTTATTGGGGGCCAACGTCCTGACTTTC
CASSPHVPGTPLLGANVLTF
>TRBJ1-2|TRBV7-6|-|-
TGTGCCAGCAGCTTAGGTCTGGCCTATGGCTACACCTTC
CASSLGLAYGYTF
>TRBJ1-5|TRBV3-1/TRBV3-2|-|-
TGTGCCAGCAGCCAAGATTTAGGACAGCCCCAGCATTTT
CASSQDLGQPQHF
>TRBJ1-3|TRBV29-1|TRBD1|-
TGCAGCGTTGCACCGGGACAGGGGGATCTAAACACCATATATTTT
CSVAPGQGDLNTIYF
>TRBJ1-5|TRBV5-5|-|-
TGTGCCAGCAGCTTGTTCGTCACTCAGCCCCAGCATTTT
CASSLFVTQPQHF
>TRBJ1-1|TRBV7-9|-|-
TGTGCCAGCAGCTTACTCCCGACAGGAGCGAACACTGAAGCTTTCTTT
CASSLLPTGANTEAFF
>TRBJ1-5|TRBV19|-|-
TGTGCCAGTAGTGCTACCCGGACATTCTCGCAGCCCCAGCATTTT
CASSATRTFSQPQHF
>TRBJ1-5|TRBV7-2|-|-
TGTGCCAGCAGCCCCTCGCCGAGCAATCAGCCCCAGCATTTT
CASSPSPSNQPQHF
>TRBJ1-5|TRBV6-5|-|-
TGTGCCAGCAGTTACTCCGAACTACTTATTCAGCCCCAGCATTTT
CASSYSELLIQPQHF
>TRBJ1-1|TRBV2|TRBD1|-
TGTGCCAGCAGGGGAACAGGGGGCGCAAAGACTGAAGCTTTCTTT
CASRGTGGAKTEAFF
>TRBJ1-3|TRBV10-1|TRBD1|-
TGCGCCAGCAGTGACGGACAGGTTGGAAACACCATATATTTT
CASSDGQVGNTIYF
>TRBJ1-5|TRBV10-2|-|-
TGCGCCAGCAGTGTCCAGGGTCGGAATCAGCCCCAGCATTTT
CASSVQGRNQPQHF
>TRBJ2-1|TRBV6-4|TRBD1|-
TGTGCCAGCAGTGCCGCCGGGACAGGGGGCAATGAGCAGTTCTTC
CASSAAGTGGNEQFF
>TRBJ2-7|TRBV6-5|-|-
TGTGCCAGCAGGAGAGGAACTAACTACGAGCAGTACTTC
CASRRGTNYEQYF
>TRBJ1-2|TRBV7-2|-|-
TGTGCCAGCAGCTTAGGAGGTGGAGGCTACACCTTC
CASSLGGGGYTF
>TRBJ2-7|TRBV3-1/TRBV3-2|-|-
TGTGCCAGCAGCCATTCCGCAGGTAACGAGCAGTACTTC
CASSHSAGNEQYF
>TRBJ2-3|TRBV4-2|-|-
TGTGCCAGCAGCCATGCCTCCGGGGGAATGCGCACAGATACGCAGTATTTT
CASSHASGGMRTDTQYF
>TRBJ1-2|TRBV27|TRBD1|-
TGTGCCAGCAGTACCCGACAGGGCGGCTACACCTTC
CASSTRQGGYTF
>TRBJ2-2|TRBV7-8|-|-
TGTGCCAGCAGCTGGACCACGACCGCCACCGGGGAGCTGTTTTTT
CASSWTTTATGELFF